The present T cell receptor (beta chain) was sequenced within a study of T cell responses to AZD1222 COVID-19 vaccine. The CDR3 spans 15 residues. V lost 1 base, J lost 0 bases, and 7 bases lay in between. Germline V lookup: CDR1 SEHNR, CDR2 FQNEAQ (reference sequence). TCRdb's copy holds only in-frame clones and misses some; the assay was immunoSEQ multiplex PCR. The repertoire holds about 180,000 clones, with 80% to 95% as singletons. This sequence originates from an adult who received the MenACWY meningococcal vaccine as a control. This sample comprised peripheral blood, obtained 28 days after the second dose of the MenACWY control vaccine. This chain joins TRBV7-9 and TRBJ2-1; D uncertain. The CDR3 loop reads CASSLEASSYNEQFF. CDR3 DNA: TGTGCCAGCAGCTTAGAGGCAAGCTCCTACAATGAGCAGTTCTTC.